The rows below give T cell receptor beta chains drawn from one sample of a study of neoadjuvant anti-PD-1 for oral cavity cancer. The method was immunoSEQ multiplex PCR; TCRdb's version includes in-frame clones alone and lacks a portion of them. The sample has about 14,000 clones, over 55% seen once. The sample in question was PBMCs, obtained before nivolumab (anti-PD-1) treatment. All receptors come from a person aged 40-85 years with oral cavity squamous cell carcinoma. CDR3s include the opening cysteine and the closing phenylalanine or tryptophan. D genes are given only for firm matches. Only some rows state a clone size, as once, few, many or a class for expanded clones.

j_call	clone_size	d_call	v_call	cdr3_nt	cdr3_aa
TRBJ1-5	few	-	TRBV6-1	TGTGCCAGCAGAACTAATCAGCCCCAGCATTTT	CASRTNQPQHF
TRBJ2-2	-	TRBD1	TRBV19	TGTGCCAGTAGAGGACAGGGCGGCACCGGGGAGCTGTTTTTT	CASRGQGGTGELFF
TRBJ2-3	-	TRBD1	TRBV6-1	TGTGCCAGCAGTGATCAGACAGGGGGTGGATCAGATACGCAGTATTTT	CASSDQTGGGSDTQYF
TRBJ2-7	-	TRBD2	TRBV19	TGTGCCAGTAGTCCTTGGACTAGCGGGACTATGCCCTACGAGCAGTACTTC	CASSPWTSGTMPYEQYF
TRBJ1-3	-	-	TRBV7-8	TGTGCCAGCAGCTTCTCTGGGCGCTACTCGGGAAACACCATATATTTT	CASSFSGRYSGNTIYF
TRBJ2-7	-	TRBD1	TRBV6-5	TGTGCCAGCCCTACAGGGGGGTTTTTCTTCTACGAGCAGTACTTC	CASPTGGFFFYEQYF
TRBJ2-3	-	-	TRBV5-4	TGTGCCAGCAGCTTGCCGGGAGCAGCGGATACGCAGTATTTT	CASSLPGAADTQYF
TRBJ2-7	few	-	TRBV6-4	TGTGCCAGCAGCCCTTCTCCGGGCATGACGTCCTACGAGCAGTACTTC	CASSPSPGMTSYEQYF
TRBJ1-2	-	TRBD1	TRBV5-1	TGCGCCAGCAGCTTGGCTCAGACAGGGGGCTTACCCGCCTTC	CASSLAQTGGLPAF
TRBJ2-1	few	TRBD2	TRBV13	TGTGCCAGCAGGTTCAGACTAGCCTCAACCGAGCAGTTCTTC	CASRFRLASTEQFF
TRBJ2-7	once	TRBD2	TRBV6-6	TGTGCCAGCGGGAGGGACTACGAGCAGTACTTC	CASGRDYEQYF
TRBJ2-2	once	TRBD1	TRBV6-1	TGTGCCTCTACCCCGGGACAGCCCAACACCGGGGAGCTGTTTTTT	CASTPGQPNTGELFF
TRBJ2-1	few	-	TRBV7-6	TGTGCCAGCAGCTCGGGGGGCCACAATGAGCAGTTCTTC	CASSSGGHNEQFF
TRBJ2-7	-	-	TRBV28	TGTGCCAGCAGTCGTCCGAGGGGGAGGGCCTACGAGCAGTACTTC	CASSRPRGRAYEQYF
TRBJ1-1	-	-	TRBV5-1	TGCGCCAGCAGCCCGACACCTTCGAACACTGAAGCTTTCTTT	CASSPTPSNTEAFF
TRBJ1-1	few	-	TRBV7-9	TGTGCCAGCAGCTTAGGGCGGTTCGAGGGAGAAACTGAAGCTTTCTTT	CASSLGRFEGETEAFF
TRBJ2-3	few	-	TRBV7-9	TGTGCCAGCAGCTTTTCTAGCGGCACAGATACGCAGTATTTT	CASSFSSGTDTQYF
TRBJ1-2	-	-	TRBV6-1	TGTGCCAGCAGCCCCACGGGAGGGCCGAACTATGGCTACACCTTC	CASSPTGGPNYGYTF
TRBJ2-3	-	TRBD2	TRBV7-3	TGTGCCAGCAGCTCCAGCGGGAGAAGGACAGATACGCAGTATTTT	CASSSSGRRTDTQYF
TRBJ2-3	-	-	TRBV5-4	TGTGCCAGCAGCTTCGCGGGGGCAGGAGATACGCAGTATTTT	CASSFAGAGDTQYF
TRBJ2-7	-	-	TRBV6-5	TGTGCCAGCAGTTACGGGACGTGGAGAGAGCAGTACTTC	CASSYGTWREQYF
TRBJ2-7	-	TRBD1	TRBV29-1	TGCAGCGTGGTTGACAGGGGCTCATCCTACGAGCAGTACTTC	CSVVDRGSSYEQYF
TRBJ2-6	-	-	TRBV25-1	TGTGCCAGCAGTGACCGTTTCTCTGGGGCCAACGTCCTGACTTTC	CASSDRFSGANVLTF
TRBJ2-1	-	TRBD2	TRBV2	TGTGCCAGCAGTGAGCGGGAGGGCAGTTTAAATGAGCAGTTCTTC	CASSEREGSLNEQFF
TRBJ2-2	-	TRBD1	TRBV5-6	TGTGCCAGCAGTACCGGGACAGCCAACACCGGGGAGCTGTTTTTT	CASSTGTANTGELFF
TRBJ1-3	-	-	TRBV2	TGTGCCAGCAACAGGGCTGGAAACACCATATATTTT	CASNRAGNTIYF
TRBJ2-7	-	-	TRBV11-2	TGTGCCAGCAGCTTAGCCCCTACAGGGAGAGAGCAGTACTTC	CASSLAPTGREQYF
TRBJ1-1	-	-	TRBV7-9	TGTGCCAGCAGTCCTGGGACACTGAAAAGGACTGAAGCTTTCTTT	CASSPGTLKRTEAFF
TRBJ2-7	-	-	TRBV2	TGTGCCAGCAGTGAAGAATCCTCTCTTAGCTCCTACGAGCAGTACTTC	CASSEESSLSSYEQYF
TRBJ1-2	-	-	TRBV18	TGTGCCAGCTCACCCATAGGGGAAAGCTATGGCTACACCTTC	CASSPIGESYGYTF
TRBJ1-1	few	-	TRBV7-6	TGTGCCAGCAGCTCGAAAGTTAGGTACATGAACACTGAAGCTTTCTTT	CASSSKVRYMNTEAFF
TRBJ2-1	-	-	TRBV10-2	TGCGCCAGCGGCCCTTCGGGAGCTGGCCCGATTGAGCAGTTCTTC	CASGPSGAGPIEQFF
TRBJ1-1	-	-	TRBV7-2	TGTGCCAGCAGCTCCAGGGGGAACACTGAAGCTTTCTTT	CASSSRGNTEAFF
TRBJ2-1	-	TRBD2	TRBV5-1	TGCGCCAGCAGCCTAACTAGCGGGGGGCCGGGGAATGAGCAGTTCTTC	CASSLTSGGPGNEQFF
TRBJ1-3	-	-	TRBV19	TGTGCCAGTAGTATAGGGCGGGCGGCCTCTGGAAACACCATATATTTT	CASSIGRAASGNTIYF
TRBJ1-1	few	-	TRBV7-9	TGTGCCAGCAGCCCCGCCCGGTTCATGAACACTGAAGCTTTCTTT	CASSPARFMNTEAFF
TRBJ1-2	-	-	TRBV28	TGTGCCAGCGGGGCAGGAAAAAGTGGCTACACCTTC	CASGAGKSGYTF
TRBJ2-1	-	TRBD1	TRBV5-1	TGCGCCAGCAGCTTACAGGGGCCCAGCTCCTACAATGAGCAGTTCTTC	CASSLQGPSSYNEQFF
TRBJ1-3	-	-	TRBV2	TGTGCCAGCAGTGAGACGGGGAACACCATATATTTT	CASSETGNTIYF
TRBJ1-1	-	-	TRBV11-2	TGTGCCAGCAGCTTCTATGGGGCTGGGGGCACTGAAGCTTTCTTT	CASSFYGAGGTEAFF
TRBJ1-1	-	-	TRBV28	TGTGCCAGCAGTTTATCGGGGTATGCTTTCTTT	CASSLSGYAFF